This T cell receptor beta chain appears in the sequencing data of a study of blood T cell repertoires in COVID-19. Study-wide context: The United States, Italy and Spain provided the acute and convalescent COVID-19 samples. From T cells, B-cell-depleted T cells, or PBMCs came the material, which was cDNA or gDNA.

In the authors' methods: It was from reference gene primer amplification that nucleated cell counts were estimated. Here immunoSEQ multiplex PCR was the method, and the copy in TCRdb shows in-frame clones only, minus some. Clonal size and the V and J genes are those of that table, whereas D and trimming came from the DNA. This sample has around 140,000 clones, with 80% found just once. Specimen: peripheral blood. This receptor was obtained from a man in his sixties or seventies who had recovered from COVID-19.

Here the CDR3 reads CASSESLAGTREQFF. The CDR3 coding sequence is TGTGCCAGCAGTGAATCACTAGCGGGAACCCGTGAGCAGTTCTTC. The chain uses TRBV2 and TRBJ2-1, with TRBD2 matching over 10 bases. V was pared by 2 bases and J by 9 bases, with 7 bases of the junction left unmatched. Germline V lookup: CDR1 SNHLY, CDR2 FYNNEI. CDR3 size: 15 residues. The full variable domain, completed using reference TRBV2 and TRBJ2-1, is EPEVTQTPSHQVTQMGQEVILRCVPISNHLYFYWYRQILGQKVEFLVSFYNNEISEKSEIFDDQFSVERPDGSNFTLKIRSTKLEDSAMYFCASSESLAGTREQFFGPGTRLTVL.